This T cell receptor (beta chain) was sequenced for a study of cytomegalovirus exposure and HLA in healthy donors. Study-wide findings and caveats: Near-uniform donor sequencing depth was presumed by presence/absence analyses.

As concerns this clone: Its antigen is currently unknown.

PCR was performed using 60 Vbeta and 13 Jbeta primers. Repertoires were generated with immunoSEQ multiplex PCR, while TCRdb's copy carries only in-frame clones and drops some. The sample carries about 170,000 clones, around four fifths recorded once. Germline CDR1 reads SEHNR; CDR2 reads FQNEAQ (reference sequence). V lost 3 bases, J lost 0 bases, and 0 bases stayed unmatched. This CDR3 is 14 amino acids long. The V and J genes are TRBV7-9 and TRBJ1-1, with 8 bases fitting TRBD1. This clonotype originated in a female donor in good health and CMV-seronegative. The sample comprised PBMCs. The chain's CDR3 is CASSLGQVNTEAFF. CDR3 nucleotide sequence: TGTGCCAGCAGCTTGGGACAGGTGAACACTGAAGCTTTCTTT.